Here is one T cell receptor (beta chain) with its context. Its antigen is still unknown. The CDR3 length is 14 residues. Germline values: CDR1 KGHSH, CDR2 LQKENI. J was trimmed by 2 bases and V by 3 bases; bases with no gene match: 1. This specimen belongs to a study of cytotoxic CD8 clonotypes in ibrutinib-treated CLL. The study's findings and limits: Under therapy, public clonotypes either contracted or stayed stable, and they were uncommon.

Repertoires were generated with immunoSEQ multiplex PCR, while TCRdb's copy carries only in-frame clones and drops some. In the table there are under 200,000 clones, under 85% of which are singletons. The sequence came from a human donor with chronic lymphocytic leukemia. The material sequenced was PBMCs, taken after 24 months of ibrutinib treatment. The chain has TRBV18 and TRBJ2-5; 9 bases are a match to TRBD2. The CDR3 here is CASSPGLAQETQYF. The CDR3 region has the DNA TGTGCCAGCTCACCGGGACTAGCTCAAGAGACCCAGTACTTC.